Listed below are T cell receptor beta chains from one sample, sequenced in a study of T cell repertoires in cytomegalovirus infection. These receptors have no identified antigens. Each CDR3 protein is one row after TCRdb ran MiXCR on the reads. This sample yields roughly 51,000 distinct CDR3 sequences, of which over 15% are seen a single time; around 27% belongs to the top ten. Source: CD8+ T cells from cultured PBMCs, taken from culture after CMV antigen stimulation. Receptors originate from a human donor in good health (CMV status not recorded). Some clones in this sample may be carry-over from other donors' samples. Both conserved end residues are part of each CDR3. The D gene is left open where the match is weak. Expanded clones are given a class, and other clones once, few, many or no size at all.

abundance,v_gene,d_gene,j_gene,len,CDR3aa,CDR3nt
.,TRBV12-3/TRBV12-4,.,TRBJ2-5,14,CASRGTSYQETQYF,TGTGCCAGCAGGGGGACTTCCTACCAAGAGACCCAGTACTTC
.,TRBV7-8,.,TRBJ2-2,12,CASSTPTGELFF,TGTGCCAGCAGCACCCCCACCGGGGAGCTGTTTTTT
few,TRBV7-9,.,TRBJ2-7,15,CASSFSGVNSYEQYF,TGTGCCAGCAGCTTCTCGGGGGTCAACTCCTACGAGCAGTACTTC
.,TRBV4-3,.,TRBJ1-1,16,CASSQDQSGSGTEAFF,TGCGCCAGCAGCCAAGATCAGTCTGGGTCGGGCACTGAAGCTTTCTTT
few,TRBV6-1,.,TRBJ1-5,16,CASSVRATRGNQPQHF,TGTGCCAGCAGTGTCAGGGCCACACGGGGCAATCAGCCCCAGCATTTT
few,TRBV4-3,TRBD2,TRBJ2-1,17,CASSSGTSGLSYNEQFF,TGCGCCAGCAGCTCTGGGACTAGCGGACTCTCCTACAATGAGCAGTTCTTC
few,TRBV12-3/TRBV12-4,TRBD1,TRBJ1-5,15,CASRGTGGFDQPQHF,TGTGCCAGCAGGGGGACAGGGGGCTTTGATCAGCCCCAGCATTTT
.,TRBV20-1,TRBD2,TRBJ2-1,16,CSARDLTGTRTTDQFF,TGCAGTGCTAGAGATTTGACCGGGACTAGAACCACAGATCAGTTCTTC
.,TRBV9,.,TRBJ2-1,15,CASSVEQSSYNEQFF,TGTGCCAGCAGCGTAGAACAAAGCTCCTACAATGAGCAGTTCTTC
few,TRBV7-6,.,TRBJ1-2,11,CASSPGLGYTF,TGTGCCAGCAGCCCAGGGTTGGGCTACACCTTC
.,TRBV4-3,TRBD2,TRBJ2-1,17,CASSQDLRTSSIDEQFF,TGCGCCAGCAGCCAAGATTTACGGACTAGCAGTATTGATGAGCAGTTCTTC
few,TRBV2,TRBD1,TRBJ1-6,15,CASSPGQDYNSPLHF,TGTGCCAGCAGTCCGGGACAGGACTATAATTCACCCCTCCACTTT
.,TRBV27,TRBD2,TRBJ2-1,19,CASSLGSSRAGVGYNEQFF,TGTGCCAGCAGTTTAGGTTCATCAAGGGCGGGAGTTGGCTACAATGAGCAGTTCTTC
.,TRBV11-2,TRBD1,TRBJ2-3,22,CASSLVFPQPTGGRKSTDTQYF,TGTGCCAGCAGCTTAGTCTTCCCCCAACCGACAGGGGGCCGAAAGAGCACAGATACGCAGTATTTT
.,TRBV21-1,.,TRBJ2-1,14,CASSTTSGAGEQFF,TGTGCCAGCAGCACGACTAGCGGGGCGGGTGAGCAGTTCTTC
few,TRBV7-2,.,TRBJ2-2,13,CASSPPLTGELFF,TGTGCCAGCAGCCCCCCGTTGACCGGGGAGCTGTTTTTT
.,TRBV7-9,.,TRBJ2-5,14,CASSLPESGETQYF,TGTGCCAGCAGCTTACCGGAATCTGGGGAGACCCAGTACTTC
few,TRBV7-8,.,TRBJ2-3,14,CASSSMPRPDTQYF,TGTGCCAGCAGCTCGATGCCACGTCCAGATACGCAGTATTTT
many,TRBV7-2,TRBD1,TRBJ2-5,16,CASSPRTGLGQETQYF,TGTGCCAGCAGCCCCCGGACAGGGCTAGGGCAAGAGACCCAGTACTTC
few,TRBV7-2,TRBD1,TRBJ1-3,16,CVSSLETGLSGNTIYF,TGTGTCAGCAGCCTCGAGACAGGGCTCTCTGGAAACACCATATATTTT
.,TRBV4-2,.,TRBJ2-2,12,CASSQDTGELFF,TGTGCCAGCAGCCAAGACACCGGGGAGCTGTTTTTT
.,TRBV7-3,TRBD1,TRBJ2-5,15,CASSPTGDRAGTQYF,TGTGCCAGCAGCCCAACTGGGGACAGGGCGGGGACCCAGTACTTC
.,TRBV12-3/TRBV12-4,.,TRBJ1-4,16,CASSDRWDKRGEKLFF,TGTGCCAGCAGCGACCGGTGGGACAAGCGGGGTGAAAAACTGTTTTTT
.,TRBV7-8,.,TRBJ2-1,14,CASSLERRANEQFF,TGTGCCAGCAGCTTAGAGAGACGGGCCAATGAGCAGTTCTTC
.,TRBV7-2,.,TRBJ2-7,13,CASSLAGHDEQYF,TGTGCCAGCAGCTTAGCGGGACACGACGAGCAGTACTTC
once,TRBV28,TRBD1,TRBJ2-7,14,CASSSGQAVYEQYF,TGTGCCAGCAGTTCTGGACAGGCGGTCTACGAGCAGTACTTC
.,TRBV24-1,TRBD2,TRBJ2-3,14,CATSPGLYTDTQYF,TGTGCCACCAGCCCGGGACTATACACAGATACGCAGTATTTT
.,TRBV12-3/TRBV12-4,TRBD1,TRBJ2-3,16,CASRPTGVRVTDTQYF,TGTGCCAGCAGGCCCACAGGGGTCAGAGTCACAGATACGCAGTATTTT
.,TRBV10-3,.,TRBJ2-3,17,CAISESSGRVVSDTQYF,TGTGCCATCAGTGAGTCATCAGGCAGGGTGGTATCAGATACGCAGTATTTT
.,TRBV14,TRBD1,TRBJ1-1,16,CASSRGTGYMNTEAFF,TGTGCCAGCAGCCGTGGGACAGGTTACATGAACACTGAAGCTTTCTTT
few,TRBV6-6,.,TRBJ2-5,15,CASSLDSGGQETQYF,TGTGCCAGCAGCCTGGACAGTGGGGGGCAAGAGACCCAGTACTTC
.,TRBV19,.,TRBJ1-1,15,CASSISWQENTEAFF,TGTGCCAGTAGTATAAGTTGGCAGGAGAACACTGAAGCTTTCTTT
few,TRBV7-2,.,TRBJ2-1,12,CASSEIYNEQFF,TGTGCCAGCAGCGAAATCTACAATGAGCAGTTCTTC
.,TRBV12-5,TRBD2,TRBJ2-2,15,CASGLREGGTGELFF,TGTGCTAGTGGTTTGAGGGAGGGCGGCACCGGGGAGCTGTTTTTT
.,TRBV7-6,.,TRBJ1-1,13,CASSPSTGTEAFF,TGTGCCAGCAGTCCCTCCACAGGGACTGAAGCTTTCTTT
.,TRBV9,TRBD2,TRBJ2-1,16,CASSDSRGLAYNEQFF,TGTGCCAGCAGCGACTCTAGGGGACTAGCGTACAATGAGCAGTTCTTC
few,TRBV29-1,.,TRBJ1-1,13,CSAFISGATEAFF,TGCAGCGCCTTCATCAGTGGGGCCACTGAAGCTTTCTTT
many,TRBV2,.,TRBJ1-6,16,CASFKDWSSYNSPLHF,TGTGCCAGCTTTAAGGACTGGAGCTCCTATAATTCACCCCTCCACTTT
few,TRBV12-3/TRBV12-4,.,TRBJ2-1,15,CASSSRGEPYNEQFF,TGTGCCAGCAGTTCCCGGGGAGAACCCTACAATGAGCAGTTCTTC
few,TRBV11-1,TRBD2,TRBJ2-1,15,CASSLEYGRAGEQFF,TGTGCCAGCAGCTTAGAGTACGGGAGGGCCGGTGAGCAGTTCTTC
many,TRBV4-2,.,TRBJ2-5,12,CASSHPQETQYF,TGTGCCAGCAGCCATCCCCAAGAGACCCAGTACTTC